A single sample is the source of the 17 T cell receptor beta chains below, sequenced in a study of T-cell reconstitution after alpha-beta-depleted transplantation in children. This sample's TCRbeta library carried unique molecular identifier barcodes. In TCRdb, the PCR reads were re-called with MiXCR into one record per CDR3 protein. The profile covers 200,000 to 300,000 distinct CDR3 sequences, with approximately 12% appearing a single time and around 2.5% taken by the ten largest. Here the sequenced sample was PBMCs from the stem cell graft donor, taken from the stem cell graft. The source is a human donor who donated a stem cell graft to a child with acute lymphoblastic leukemia.

This clonotype appeared a few times. The chain employs TRBV9 and TRBJ2-7; 10 bases fit TRBD2. The CDR3 sequence is 15 residues long. With 2 bases clipped from V and 5 bases from J, the junction kept 7 bases outside the gene matches. The germline V gene encodes CDR1 SGDLS and CDR2 YYNGEE. The CDR3 nucleotides are TGTGCCAGCAGCGTTTCAGCGGGAGGGGTCCACGAGCAGTACTTC. Residues: CASSVSAGGVHEQYF.

This clonotype came up a few times. The chain is built from TRBV12-3 or TRBV12-4 and TRBJ1-2, with 7 positions matching TRBD1. Germline trimming cut 6 bases from V and 3 bases from J; bases unmatched to any gene: 1. CDR3 length: 12 amino acids. The CDR3 sequence: CASRGTDYGYTF. DNA of the CDR3: TGTGCCAGCAGAGGGACAGACTATGGCTACACCTTC.

The table lists this clonotype with many counts. The CDR3 region is CASSFRDQETQYF. CDR3 nucleotides: TGCGCCAGCAGCTTCAGGGACCAAGAGACCCAGTACTTC. V is TRBV5-1 and J is TRBJ2-5; TRBD1 is a possible D gene (5 bases). Trimming took off 2 bases at V and 0 bases at J, with 5 bases between the two ends. Germline values: CDR1 SGHRS, CDR2 YFSETQ. This CDR3 comprises 13 residues.

The V call is TRBV9, the J call TRBJ1-2; tentatively, D is TRBD1 (6 bases). The germline V and J ends were trimmed by 0 bases and 8 bases, with 8 bases remaining between them. CDR1 and CDR2 (germline): SGDLS, YYNGEE. The CDR3 length is 12 residues. The CDR3 DNA is TGTGCCAGCAGCGTAGACAGGGTCGGCTACACCTTC. Its translation is CASSVDRVGYTF.

This clonotype showed up many times. V and J are TRBV6-2 or TRBV6-3 and TRBJ2-5; TRBD2 matches at 7 bases. This CDR3 is built from 15 residues. The germline V gene has CDR1 MNHEY and CDR2 SVGEGT. Trimming cost V 0 bases and J 4 bases; bases outside gene matches: 5. CDR3 sequence: CASSYSGGKRETQYF. CDR3 bases: TGTGCCAGCAGTTACTCGGGGGGGAAACGAGAGACCCAGTACTTC.

In this sample, this clonotype turned up many times. V and J are TRBV10-3 and TRBJ2-2; D is undetermined. The CDR3 spans 14 residues. Germline V gene sequence: CDR1 ENHRY, CDR2 SYGVKD. The V end lost 4 bases, the J end lost 1 base, and 7 bases lay between the germline ends. DNA of the CDR3: TGTGCCATCAGTGGCTCAGAGAACACCGGGGAGCTGTTTTTT. Amino acids: CAISGSENTGELFF.

The chain uses TRBV7-9 and TRBJ2-1; D uncertain. The germline V gene encodes CDR1 SEHNR and CDR2 FQNEAQ (reference sequence). This CDR3 contains 15 residues. V dropped 6 bases and J dropped 0 bases, with 12 bases sitting between them. In DNA form, the CDR3 reads TGTGCCAGCAGTTCCAGCGAGAGCTCCTACAATGAGCAGTTCTTC. It is translated as CASSSSESSYNEQFF.

This chain joins TRBV11-2 and TRBJ2-4; D unclear. Deletions cut 1 base from V and 9 bases from J, with 7 bases between. Looked up from germline, CDR1 is SGHAT and CDR2 is FQNNGV. This CDR3 has 12 amino acids. CDR3 coding DNA: TGTGCCAGCAGCTTAGGGCGAGGCATTCAGTACTTC. This translates into CASSLGRGIQYF.

Ten or more counts support this clonotype. V and J are TRBV12-3 or TRBV12-4 and TRBJ2-7; possibly TRBD1 or TRBD2 for D (5 bases each). V was trimmed by 8 bases and J by 2 bases, leaving 13 bases between them. This CDR3 has 13 residues. CDR3 region: CASGRGDTYEQYF. The CDR3 DNA reads TGTGCCAGCGGCCGAGGGGATACCTACGAGCAGTACTTC.

This clonotype showed up many times. CDR3 sequence (DNA): TGTGCCAGCAGTTACTCGAAGGATGTTCAAGTTGGGACCCAGTACTTC. It specifies CASSYSKDVQVGTQYF. This chain uses TRBV6-2 or TRBV6-3 with TRBJ2-5; D unclear. The CDR3 covers 16 residues. CDR1 MNHEY and CDR2 SVGEGT come from the germline V gene. V dropped 0 bases and J dropped 7 bases, with 18 bases sitting between them.

This clonotype was observed many times. The chain has TRBV3-1 and TRBJ2-7; D uncertain. This CDR3 region has 12 residues. V shed 0 bases and J shed 8 bases, with 8 bases lying between them. The germline CDR1 and CDR2 sequences are LGHDT and YNNKEL (reference sequence). CDR3 coding DNA: TGTGCCAGCAGCCAAGATGATACTAAGCAGTACTTC. Translated: CASSQDDTKQYF.

The table lists this clonotype with many counts. The chain joins TRBV25-1 to TRBJ2-2; 10 nucleotides align to TRBD1. Germline V gene sequence: CDR1 MGHDK, CDR2 SYGVNS. J was trimmed by 4 bases and V by 3 bases; bases with no gene match: 5. This CDR3 comprises 16 residues. The CDR3 region is CASSDSGQGITGELFF. CDR3 coding DNA: TGTGCCAGCAGTGATTCGGGACAGGGGATCACCGGGGAGCTGTTTTTT.

This clonotype was picked up many times. The V and J genes are TRBV5-6 and TRBJ2-7; 10 bases line up with TRBD2. Trimming removed 4 bases from V and 0 bases from J; junction bases left unmatched: 10. The length of the CDR3 is 17 residues. Germline V gene lookup returns CDR1 SGHDT and CDR2 YYEEEE. The CDR3 region has the DNA TGTGCCAGCAGCCTCGAACTAGCGGGAACTATCTCCTACGAGCAGTACTTC. This sequence encodes CASSLELAGTISYEQYF.

Note on this clonotype: A clone one base away is much larger, so this may be a read error. As the CDR3 is not closed by the conserved phenylalanine or tryptophan, this likely results from a read error. The CDR3 DNA follows: TGTGCCAGCAGCGGACTAGCGGTGACCGGGGAGCTGTTTTTG. Translation gives CASSGLAVTGELFL. This chain links TRBV25-1 with TRBJ2-2, with 10 bases matching TRBD2. Germline lookup yields CDR1 MGHDK and CDR2 SYGVNS. J lost 5 bases, V lost 6 bases, and 3 bases had no gene match. The CDR3 has 14 residues.

The rearrangement joins TRBV6-5 to TRBJ2-2, with no clear D. From germline, CDR1 is MNHEY and CDR2 SVGAGI. V lost 2 bases to trimming and J lost 3 bases, with 16 bases between them. The CDR3 is made up of 17 amino acids. In DNA form, the CDR3 reads TGTGCCAGCAGTTACATATCTGGCAGCCGGGACACCGGGGAGCTGTTTTTT. Its translation is CASSYISGSRDTGELFF.

This clonotype came up many times. The J gene is TRBJ2-5, the V gene TRBV24-1; 11 bases line up with TRBD2. CDR1 is KGHDR, CDR2 SFDVKD, per germline. This CDR3 has 18 amino acids. Losses at the gene ends were 5 bases for V and 2 bases for J; bases not matched to a gene: 12. Here the CDR3 reads CATSATTSGARLQETQYF. The DNA for the CDR3 is TGTGCCACCAGTGCAACGACTAGCGGGGCGAGGCTTCAAGAGACCCAGTACTTC.

At least ten counts were recorded for this clonotype. The junction shows a germline mismatch at one end, possibly a read error. For the CDR3, the DNA is TGTGCCAGCACCTTGCTGGGGAGCGGCGGGGGGGATGAGCAGTTCTTC. Its translation is CASTLLGSGGGDEQFF. The chain combines TRBV5-6 with TRBJ2-1; 9 bases are shared with TRBD2. CDR3 length: 16 amino acids. From germline, CDR1 is SGHDT and CDR2 YYEEEE.